This record concerns one T cell receptor (beta chain) sequence. The sample is drawn from a study of PD-L1 blockade in urothelial cancer. At the level of the study: Prior chemotherapy ranged from 0 to 3 regimens per patient. Peripheral blood specimens exhibited a median yield of 141,255 T cells.

The trim removed 6 bases at V and 2 bases at J, leaving 1 base unmatched. This CDR3 spans 14 amino acids. The germline gives CDR1 SNHLY, CDR2 FYNNEI. TCRdb keeps only in-frame clones here, not all; method: immunoSEQ multiplex PCR. The sample includes roughly 51,000 clones, roughly 84% of them seen just once. Time point here: pretreatment peripheral blood. This chain connects TRBV2 to TRBJ1-5; 10 bases map to TRBD1. This specimen was PBMCs, taken around atezolizumab (anti-PD-L1) treatment. The sequence was collected from a man in his 60s with urothelial cancer. For the CDR3, the DNA is TGTGCCAGCAGCGGGACAGGGGGCAATCAGCCCCAGCATTTT. Encoded protein: CASSGTGGNQPQHF. The full variable domain, rest sourced from reference TRBV2 and TRBJ1-5, is EPEVTQTPSHQVTQMGQEVILRCVPISNHLYFYWYRQILGQKVEFLVSFYNNEISEKSEIFDDQFSVERPDGSNFTLKIRSTKLEDSAMYFCASSGTGGNQPQHFGDGTRLSIL.